Described below is a single T cell receptor (beta chain) sequence and its context. CDR1 is MNHEY, CDR2 SMNVEV, per germline (reference sequence). This CDR3 has 15 amino acids. V was trimmed by 3 bases and J by 0 bases, leaving 9 bases between them. The entry originates in a study of blood T cell repertoires in COVID-19. As for the study in general: Whether acute or convalescent, the COVID-19 samples came from the United States, Italy and Spain. The analysed material was cDNA or gDNA that came from T cells, B-cell-depleted T cells, or PBMCs.

Per the study methods: Reference gene primer amplification gave estimated nucleated cell counts. Libraries were prepared by immunoSEQ multiplex PCR; TCRdb keeps only in-frame clonotypes and omits some of them. From that table come the V and J calls and clone size; the DNA was used to work out D and trimming. The sample contains some 220,000 clones, around four fifths of which appear only once. The V call is TRBV27, the J call TRBJ1-5; TRBD1 is a possible D gene (6 bases). The source material was peripheral blood. The clonotype was recovered from a woman aged 55-70 years who had recovered from COVID-19. CDR3 sequence: CASSFTGLSNQPQHF. The CDR3 DNA is TGTGCCAGCAGTTTTACAGGGCTTAGCAATCAGCCCCAGCATTTT.